This T cell receptor (beta chain) was sequenced in a study of CXCR3-negative and CXCR3-positive naive CD8 T cells. Study-level information: With about 1.5 +/- 0.3 million reads per library, the TRB reads numbered around 140 million in total.

The CDR3 spans 16 residues. CDR1 SEHNR and CDR2 FQNEAQ come from the germline V gene (reference sequence). Points on this clonotype: The antigen remains unidentified.

Study-level findings and limits: Partially decreased CXCR3 expression was recorded after cryopreservation, and fresh PBMCs were used in most assays. CXCR3-positive naive cells had TRB CDR3s that were more hydrophobic than CXCR3-negative naive cells had.

The TRB cDNA libraries were prepared by 5' RACE with UMI labels. TCRdb re-called the 5' RACE reads and gives one entry per CDR3 protein, without DNA. In total, the table holds more than 75,000 distinct CDR3 sequences. CD45RO-CCR7+CD27+CD95- was the phenotype of naive CD8+ T cells. Sequenced material: naive CXCR3+ CD8+ T cells from blood. Subset of the sample: CD45RO-CCR7+CD27+CD95- naive CD8+ T cells expressing CXCR3 (TNR3+). The TCR sequence derives from a human donor in good health. Some clones in this sample may be carry-over from other donors' samples. The chain couples TRBV7-9 to TRBJ1-2. The CDR3 region is CASSSSGAGSIEGYTF.